The 27 T cell receptor beta chains below were found in one sample sequenced in a study of beta chain features in type 1 diabetes (dated by TCRdb to between 2018 and 2020). The receptor library was made with the immunoSEQ multiplex PCR assay. All of the isolated RNA was reverse transcribed with the High Capacity cDNA Reverse Transcription Kit, so expressed TCRB transcripts were sequenced. Held by TCRdb, this immuneACCESS table contains in-frame sequences only and omits some clones. Under half of the omission traces to an unresolved V gene where checked; the cause of the rest is unknown. The sample has about 150,000 clones on record, 10% to 13% of them singletons. 0.4% to 0.55% of the sample lies in the top ten. Paper-wide results and their limitations: Type 1 diabetes patients showed a moderate but significant shortening of TCRB CDR3 length in all four CD4+ subsets.

These receptors' antigens are unknown. What was sequenced was central memory CD4+ T cells from blood. All receptors come from a man aged 30 to 39 with type 1 diabetes.

The chain uses TRBV15 and TRBJ2-1; maybe TRBD1 (6 bases). The CDR3 has 16 amino acids. In germline, CDR1 is LNHNV, CDR2 YYDKDF (reference sequence). V shed 2 bases and J shed 1 base, with 12 bases lying between them. This chain's CDR3 is CATSRTPRGSYNEQFF. CDR3 nucleotide sequence: TGTGCCACCAGCAGAACCCCGAGGGGGTCCTACAATGAGCAGTTCTTC.

This clone was counted between two and nine times. CDR3: CASSLAGGNSPLHF. The DNA of the CDR3 is TGTGCCAGCAGCTTAGCTGGGGGGAATTCACCCCTCCACTTT. The chain employs TRBV7-2 and TRBJ1-6; D may be TRBD1 (5 bases). This CDR3 comprises 14 residues. Germline V gene lookup returns CDR1 SGHTA and CDR2 FQGNSA. V was shortened by 0 bases and J by 7 bases, with 7 bases between the two germline ends.

The chain joins TRBV2 to TRBJ2-1, with 11 bases that match TRBD1. Germline trimming cut 6 bases from V and 5 bases from J; bases unmatched to any gene: 3. This CDR3 is 14 amino acids long. CDR1 and CDR2 from the germline V gene are SNHLY and FYNNEI. The CDR3 reads CASSGTGGHNEQFF. The CDR3 region has the DNA TGTGCCAGCAGCGGGACAGGGGGGCACAATGAGCAGTTCTTC.

This clone came up a few times. The genes are TRBV27 and TRBJ2-1; 8 bases fit TRBD2. The CDR3 has 15 amino acids. The V and J ends lost 5 bases and 0 bases, in that order; junction bases with no gene match: 3. Germline assignment: CDR1 MNHEY and CDR2 SMNVEV (reference sequence). CDR3 in DNA: TGTGCCAGCAGTCCAAGCGGGAGCTCCTACAATGAGCAGTTCTTC. Translated: CASSPSGSSYNEQFF.

V is TRBV10-3 and J is TRBJ2-5; D gene ambiguous. CDR1 and CDR2 (germline): ENHRY, SYGVKD. Trimming stripped 4 bases from V and 5 bases from J, with 11 bases between. The CDR3 runs to 13 residues. The CDR3 region is CAISVSTGETQYF. CDR3 bases: TGTGCCATCAGTGTCTCGACTGGGGAGACCCAGTACTTC.

Only a few counts were recorded for this clone. The V call is TRBV27, the J call TRBJ2-7, with 13 bases that match TRBD2. Germline V gene data show CDR1 as MNHEY and CDR2 as SMNVEV (reference sequence). CDR3 length equals 17 residues. Trimming at V came to 5 bases and at J to 6 bases, leaving 13 bases not matched to a gene. CDR3 nucleotide sequence: TGTGCCAGCAGTCAAAGGACTAGCGGGAGTGTGCCTGGCGAGCAGTACTTC. Its translation is CASSQRTSGSVPGEQYF.

The table lists this clone with a few counts. The chain links TRBV5-1 to TRBJ2-5, with D perhaps TRBD1 (5 bases). The CDR3 extends over 14 amino acids. The ends were cut back, 4 bases at V and 5 bases at J, with 15 bases in the middle. From germline, CDR1 is SGHRS and CDR2 YFSETQ. The CDR3 is CASSPPTVTETQYF. In nucleotides, the CDR3 is TGCGCCAGCAGCCCCCCGACAGTGACGGAGACCCAGTACTTC. Full variable domain (outside the CDR3, taken from reference TRBV5-1 and TRBJ2-5): KAGVTQTPRYLIKTRGQQVTLSCSPISGHRSVSWYQQTPGQGLQFLFEYFSETQRNKGNFPGRFSGRQFSNSRSEMNVSTLELGDSALYLCASSPPTVTETQYFGPGTRLLVL.

This clone came up a few times. The chain employs TRBV6-6 and TRBJ2-2, with unresolved D. V shed 2 bases and J shed 1 base, with 5 bases lying between them. The germline CDR1 and CDR2 sequences are MNHNY and SVGAGI (reference sequence). This CDR3 is 14 amino acids long. Here the CDR3 reads CASSYTGNTGELFF. CDR3 coding DNA: TGTGCCAGCAGTTACACGGGGAACACCGGGGAGCTGTTTTTT.

This rearrangement joins TRBV15 to TRBJ1-5; TRBD1 might be the D (6 bases). V was pared by 0 bases and J by 7 bases, with 10 bases between. Germline V CDR1 and CDR2: LNHNV, YYDKDF (reference sequence). The CDR3 extends over 14 amino acids. CDR3 sequence reads: CATSRDLQGQPQHF. The CDR3 DNA sequence: TGTGCCACCAGCAGAGATCTACAGGGCCAGCCCCAGCATTTT.

This clone was found a few times. The rearrangement uses TRBV21-1 and TRBJ2-1; TRBD2, the D gene given by the table, was not confirmed from the DNA. TRBV21-1 has pseudogene status. The CDR3 has 15 amino acids. The CDR3 DNA sequence: TGTGCCAGGGGGGCCGGAGCGGGACTGTACAATGAGCAGTTCTTC. Its translation: CARGAGAGLYNEQFF.

A word on this clone: In the same sample, other DNA sequences code for this CDR3. This rearrangement joins TRBV4-3 to TRBJ2-7; 10 bases line up with TRBD2. The CDR3 runs to 15 residues. The V segment lost 0 bases and the J segment 3 bases; nucleotides outside the gene matches: 2. CDR1 LGHNA and CDR2 YSLEER come from the germline V gene. DNA of the CDR3: TGCGCCAGCAGCCAAGATCTAGCGGGAGTCTACGAGCAGTACTTC. Translated: CASSQDLAGVYEQYF.

This clone was picked up a small number of times. The chain couples TRBV28 to TRBJ1-2; no firm D call. With 5 bases removed from V and 4 bases from J, the gap between germline ends came to 8 bases. Per the germline V gene, CDR1 is MDHEN and CDR2 is SYDVKM. The CDR3 covers 12 residues. CDR3 region: CASSGLVYGYTF. CDR3 coding DNA: TGTGCCAGCAGTGGACTGGTCTATGGCTACACCTTC.

The chain has TRBV11-1 and TRBJ2-7; 8 bases are shared with TRBD1. The CDR3 runs to 13 residues. V was clipped by 8 bases and J by 3 bases; unmatched bases: 6. Germline V lookup: CDR1 SGHAT, CDR2 FQDESV (reference sequence). CDR3 bases: TGTGCCAGCCGACAGGGGATCAGCTACGAGCAGTACTTC. Residues: CASRQGISYEQYF.

The CDR3 is CASSFGGRGQPQHF. DNA of the CDR3: TGTGCCAGCAGTTTCGGGGGGCGAGGGCAGCCCCAGCATTTT. The chain is built from TRBV6-6 and TRBJ1-5; D perhaps matches TRBD1 (6 bases). The V end lost 4 bases, the J end lost 7 bases, and 14 bases lay between the germline ends. The CDR3 consists of 14 residues. Per germline, CDR1 MNHNY and CDR2 SVGAGI (reference sequence).

Only a few counts were recorded for this clone. The chain employs TRBV28 and TRBJ2-5, with TRBD2 matching over 7 bases. Germline CDR1 is MDHEN and CDR2 is SYDVKM. The CDR3 loop spans 15 amino acids. V was clipped by 6 bases and J by 2 bases; unmatched bases: 9. The CDR3 spells CASRSGGGPQETQYF. The CDR3 DNA reads TGTGCCAGCAGATCCGGCGGGGGTCCGCAAGAGACCCAGTACTTC.

The chain has TRBV7-9 and TRBJ2-7; D is unclear. This CDR3 is 13 amino acids long. Germline lookup yields CDR1 SEHNR and CDR2 FQNEAQ (reference sequence). Trimming shortened V by 3 bases and J by 3 bases, and 9 bases separated the two germline ends. The CDR3 loop reads CASSFGALYEQYF. The CDR3 DNA reads TGTGCCAGCAGCTTTGGAGCTCTCTACGAGCAGTACTTC.

This clone appeared many times. CDR3 protein: CAISRTGGETEAFF. In DNA, the CDR3 is TGTGCCATCAGTAGGACAGGTGGAGAGACTGAAGCTTTCTTT. The chain couples TRBV10-3 to TRBJ1-1, with 7 nucleotides matching TRBD1. Trimming cost V 5 bases and J 5 bases; bases outside gene matches: 8. The CDR3 totals 14 residues. The germline gives CDR1 ENHRY, CDR2 SYGVKD.

V gene TRBV6-6 combines with J gene TRBJ2-3; TRBD2 matches 7 bases. The germline V gene has CDR1 MNHNY and CDR2 SVGAGI (reference sequence). This CDR3 comprises 16 residues. Trimming removed 2 bases from V and 4 bases from J; junction bases left unmatched: 9. CDR3 sequence: CASSYVASGEPDTQYF. In DNA, the CDR3 is TGTGCCAGCAGTTACGTTGCTAGCGGAGAGCCAGATACGCAGTATTTT.

The rearrangement uses TRBV9 and TRBJ2-3; 9 bases are shared with TRBD2. Germline CDR1 is SGDLS and CDR2 is YYNGEE. The CDR3 sequence is 17 residues long. V was clipped by 3 bases and J by 9 bases; unmatched bases: 17. CDR3 residues: CASSAANSGSPQTTQYF. CDR3 bases: TGTGCCAGCAGCGCAGCCAATAGCGGGAGTCCACAGACGACGCAGTATTTT.

This clone was seen only a few times. The chain links TRBV15 to TRBJ1-5, with 8 nucleotides matching TRBD1. This CDR3 has 18 residues. Germline V gene lookup returns CDR1 LNHNV and CDR2 YYDKDF (reference sequence). J was trimmed by 7 bases and V by 0 bases; bases with no gene match: 14. The CDR3 DNA is TGTGCCACCAGCAGAGATCTTTATACAGGGGGGATACAGCAGCCCCAGCATTTT. This gives the protein CATSRDLYTGGIQQPQHF.

CDR3 nucleotides: TGTGCCACCGCTTTTCTAGGACAGTTCTATGGCTACACCTTC. It specifies CATAFLGQFYGYTF. This chain links TRBV6-6 with TRBJ1-2, with D possibly being TRBD1 (6 bases). V was pared by 10 bases and J by 4 bases, with 19 bases between. Germline V gene lookup returns CDR1 MNHNY and CDR2 SVGAGI (reference sequence). This CDR3 contains 14 residues.

The chain joins TRBV29-1 to TRBJ2-3; a possible D gene is TRBD2 (5 bases). The CDR3 length is 12 residues. Trimming took off 5 bases at V and 5 bases at J, with 11 bases between the two ends. Looked up from germline, CDR1 is SQVTM and CDR2 is ANQGSEA. The chain's CDR3 is CSVQRVGDTQYF. CDR3 nucleotides: TGCAGCGTTCAGAGGGTTGGAGATACGCAGTATTTT.

This clone was seen only a few times. The chain combines TRBV10-3 with TRBJ1-5; tentative D call: TRBD1 (6 bases). V lost 4 bases, J lost 4 bases, and 14 bases lay in between. This CDR3 has 15 residues. Per the germline V gene, CDR1 is ENHRY and CDR2 is SYGVKD. The CDR3 region is CAISGSEGGNQPQHF. The CDR3 DNA reads TGTGCCATCAGTGGGTCGGAGGGGGGGAATCAGCCCCAGCATTTT.

This clone was counted between two and nine times. V is TRBV5-1 and J is TRBJ2-5; the D gene is possibly TRBD2 (5 bases). Germline-derived CDR1 and CDR2 are SGHRS and YFSETQ. CDR3 length: 14 residues. Trimming stripped 3 bases from V and 1 base from J, with 10 bases between. CDR3 residues: CASSSSGPQETQYF. The CDR3 coding sequence is TGCGCCAGCAGCTCCAGCGGACCCCAAGAGACCCAGTACTTC.

Only a few counts were recorded for this clone. The rearrangement links TRBV5-4 to TRBJ1-1; 9 bases are shared with TRBD1. The CDR3 covers 14 residues. Germline V gene lookup returns CDR1 SGHNT and CDR2 YYREEE (reference sequence). With 4 bases clipped from V and 3 bases from J, the junction kept 4 bases outside the gene matches. For the CDR3, the DNA is TGTGCCAGCAGCGGAGGACAGGGGTACACTGAAGCTTTCTTT. Protein: CASSGGQGYTEAFF.

The chain couples TRBV2 to TRBJ2-1; TRBD2 agrees at 7 bases. J lost 5 bases, V lost 1 base, and 8 bases had no gene match. Per germline, CDR1 SNHLY and CDR2 FYNNEI. The CDR3 totals 16 residues. The CDR3 spells CASSEGPSGTNNEQFF. The CDR3 DNA follows: TGTGCCAGCAGTGAAGGACCTAGCGGAACAAACAATGAGCAGTTCTTC.

There are a few counts of this clone. V gene TRBV6-5 combines with J gene TRBJ1-4; D not certain. The CDR3 length is 11 residues. The V gene's germline CDR1 is MNHEY and CDR2 SVGAGI. V was shortened by 4 bases and J by 13 bases, with 10 bases between the two germline ends. CDR3 coding DNA: TGTGCCAGCAGTTCTGGCAGGATACTGTTTTTT. Encoded protein: CASSSGRILFF.